These T cell receptor beta chains were read from a single sample in a study of blood T cell repertoires in COVID-19. TCRdb's table, derived via immunoSEQ multiplex PCR, lists solely in-frame clones and lacks some. The data show a few hundred thousand clones, roughly 80% seen once. Sequencing was done on a sample of PBMCs or T cells enriched from blood (not recorded which). The receptor source for this set is a man aged 25-40 years with acute COVID-19. Each CDR3 is given without its conserved first and last residue.

cdr3_length: 14
j_call: TRBJ2-1
v_call: TRBV24-1
cdr3_aa: ATSDLKGTRGNEQF

cdr3_length: 16
j_call: TRBJ2-1
v_call: TRBV7-9
cdr3_aa: ASTLLGGAVSSYNEQF

cdr3_length: 12
j_call: TRBJ2-5
v_call: TRBV24-1
cdr3_aa: ATSWTAEGETQY

cdr3_length: 13
j_call: TRBJ2-1
v_call: TRBV6-5
cdr3_aa: ASRRSGSSYNEQF

cdr3_length: 11
j_call: TRBJ2-5
v_call: TRBV12-3/TRBV12-4
cdr3_aa: ASSLGRRETQY

cdr3_length: 13
j_call: TRBJ1-2
v_call: TRBV2
cdr3_aa: ASAPSRAEFGGYT

cdr3_length: 13
j_call: TRBJ1-6
v_call: TRBV5-4
cdr3_aa: ASSSSGTVGSPLH

cdr3_length: 14
j_call: TRBJ2-2
v_call: TRBV19
cdr3_aa: ASRRGSGGNTGELF

cdr3_length: 11
j_call: TRBJ1-6
v_call: TRBV29-1
cdr3_aa: SARTLIDSPLH

cdr3_length: 13
j_call: TRBJ2-2
v_call: TRBV11-3
cdr3_aa: ASSLEHGNTGELF

cdr3_length: 13
j_call: TRBJ1-1
v_call: TRBV7-8
cdr3_aa: ASSLVRGPNTEAF

cdr3_length: 8
j_call: TRBJ2-1
v_call: TRBV25-1
cdr3_aa: ASSQGEQF

cdr3_length: 11
j_call: TRBJ2-5
v_call: TRBV12-3/TRBV12-4
cdr3_aa: ASSMAGQETQY

cdr3_length: 17
j_call: TRBJ2-3
v_call: TRBV11-2
cdr3_aa: ASSLVGLSGRGGTDTQY

cdr3_length: 15
j_call: TRBJ2-1
v_call: TRBV24-1
cdr3_aa: ATSDSFTRATYNEQF

cdr3_length: 11
j_call: TRBJ1-1
v_call: TRBV5-1
cdr3_aa: ASSFDQGGRAF

cdr3_length: 13
j_call: TRBJ1-2
v_call: TRBV6-6
cdr3_aa: ASSAPGTLNYGYT

cdr3_length: 14
j_call: TRBJ2-3
v_call: TRBV9
cdr3_aa: ASSVERQGSTDTQY

cdr3_length: 11
j_call: TRBJ2-2
v_call: TRBV11-3
cdr3_aa: ASSERGVGELF

cdr3_length: 13
j_call: TRBJ1-5
v_call: TRBV5-5
cdr3_aa: ASRRNRGDNQPQH

cdr3_length: 12
j_call: TRBJ2-1
v_call: TRBV7-9
cdr3_aa: ASRHDRAYNEQF

cdr3_length: 13
j_call: TRBJ1-2
v_call: TRBV16
cdr3_aa: ASSQTGYLNYGYT

cdr3_length: 13
j_call: TRBJ1-1
v_call: TRBV5-5
cdr3_aa: ASRQAGVSNTEAF

cdr3_length: 14
j_call: TRBJ1-2
v_call: TRBV5-1
cdr3_aa: ASSLSGTGGRSGYT

cdr3_length: 13
j_call: TRBJ2-5
v_call: TRBV5-1
cdr3_aa: ASSLAPGPQETQY

cdr3_length: 9
j_call: TRBJ1-2
v_call: TRBV2
cdr3_aa: ALRRDYGYT

cdr3_length: 12
j_call: TRBJ1-6
v_call: TRBV7-9
cdr3_aa: ASSLARDGSPLH

cdr3_length: 12
j_call: TRBJ1-2
v_call: TRBV6-6
cdr3_aa: ASSYGQGSYGYT

cdr3_length: 16
j_call: TRBJ1-1
v_call: TRBV27
cdr3_aa: ASSLSNTPSRAGVVAF

cdr3_length: 13
j_call: TRBJ2-5
v_call: TRBV2
cdr3_aa: ASSNSLLDQETQY

cdr3_length: 13
j_call: TRBJ2-5
v_call: TRBV20-1
cdr3_aa: SASVADSRWGTQY